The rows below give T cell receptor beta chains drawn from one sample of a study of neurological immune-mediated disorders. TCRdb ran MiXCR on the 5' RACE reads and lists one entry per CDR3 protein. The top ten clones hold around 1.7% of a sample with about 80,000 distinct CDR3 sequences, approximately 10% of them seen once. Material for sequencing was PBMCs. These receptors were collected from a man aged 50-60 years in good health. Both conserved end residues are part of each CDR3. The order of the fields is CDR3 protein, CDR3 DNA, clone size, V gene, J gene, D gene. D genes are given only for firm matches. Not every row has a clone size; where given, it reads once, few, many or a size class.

CDR3: CSVTAGPKETQYF
DNA: TGCAGTGTCACAGCGGGACCAAAGGAGACCCAGTACTTC
size: many
V: TRBV20-1
J: TRBJ2-5
D: TRBD2

CDR3: CASSLQGPNEQFF
DNA: TGCGCCAGCAGCTTACAGGGGCCAAATGAGCAGTTCTTC
size: many
V: TRBV5-1
J: TRBJ2-1
D: TRBD1

CDR3: CASSIGGRSSYNEQFF
DNA: TGTGCCAGTAGTATTGGCGGGCGCAGCTCCTACAATGAGCAGTTCTTC
size: few
V: TRBV19
J: TRBJ2-1
D: .

CDR3: CAISERVIWATKSQETQYF
DNA: TGTGCCATCAGTGAGAGGGTTATCTGGGCCACCAAGTCCCAAGAGACCCAGTACTTC
size: .
V: TRBV10-3
J: TRBJ2-5
D: .

CDR3: CASSIQGGIGEAFF
DNA: TGTGCCAGCAGCATCCAGGGGGGGATTGGTGAAGCTTTCTTT
size: many
V: TRBV9
J: TRBJ1-1
D: TRBD1

CDR3: CSARDSRVQAHQYF
DNA: TGCAGTGCTAGAGATAGTCGGGTACAGGCGCACCAGTACTTC
size: many
V: TRBV20-1
J: TRBJ2-5
D: .

CDR3: CSASGRDMSTGANVLTF
DNA: TGCAGTGCTTCTGGACGGGATATGAGCACTGGGGCCAACGTCCTGACTTTC
size: many
V: TRBV20-1
J: TRBJ2-6
D: .

CDR3: CASSGGINSGNTIYF
DNA: TGTGCCAGCAGCGGCGGAATAAACTCTGGAAACACCATATATTTT
size: many
V: TRBV9
J: TRBJ1-3
D: .

CDR3: CASSFGQGAQPQHF
DNA: TGTGCCAGCAGTTTCGGGCAGGGTGCCCAGCCCCAGCATTTT
size: many
V: TRBV12-3/TRBV12-4
J: TRBJ1-5
D: .

CDR3: CSARGNPGQGVLEQYF
DNA: TGCAGTGCTAGGGGTAATCCGGGACAGGGAGTTCTCGAGCAGTACTTC
size: many
V: TRBV20-1
J: TRBJ2-7
D: TRBD1

CDR3: CASSLVGSGRNYEQYF
DNA: TGTGCCAGCAGCTTAGTGGGCTCCGGACGGAACTACGAGCAGTACTTC
size: many
V: TRBV7-2
J: TRBJ2-7
D: .

CDR3: CASSFLSETQYF
DNA: TGTGCCAGCAGCTTTCTAAGCGAGACCCAGTACTTC
size: many
V: TRBV7-2
J: TRBJ2-5
D: .

CDR3: CASSPSSGVNEQFF
DNA: TGTGCCAGCAGCCCCAGTAGCGGGGTGAATGAGCAGTTCTTC
size: many
V: TRBV7-3
J: TRBJ2-1
D: TRBD2

CDR3: CASSMSSYEQYF
DNA: TGCGCCAGCAGCATGAGCTCCTACGAGCAGTACTTC
size: many
V: TRBV5-1
J: TRBJ2-7
D: .

CDR3: CASTHRQAYEQYF
DNA: TGTGCCAGCACTCACAGGCAGGCCTACGAGCAGTACTTC
size: .
V: TRBV6-2/TRBV6-3
J: TRBJ2-7
D: .

CDR3: CASSPGTGSPSYNEQFF
DNA: TGTGCCAGCAGTCCCGGGACAGGGTCACCCTCCTACAATGAGCAGTTCTTC
size: many
V: TRBV28
J: TRBJ2-1
D: TRBD1

CDR3: CASSLSGVEQFF
DNA: TGCGCCAGCAGCTTGTCTGGGGTTGAGCAGTTCTTC
size: many
V: TRBV5-1
J: TRBJ2-1
D: .

CDR3: CASSWDRGAYEQYF
DNA: TGTGCCAGCAGCTGGGACAGGGGAGCCTACGAGCAGTACTTC
size: many
V: TRBV5-5
J: TRBJ2-7
D: TRBD1

CDR3: CASSQDGSNQPQHF
DNA: TGTGCCAGCAGCCAAGATGGGTCAAATCAGCCCCAGCATTTT
size: many
V: TRBV4-2
J: TRBJ1-5
D: .

CDR3: CASRGSSYNSPLHF
DNA: TGCGCCAGCAGAGGGTCCTCCTATAATTCACCCCTCCACTTT
size: many
V: TRBV5-1
J: TRBJ1-6
D: .

CDR3: CASSDPGQHNEQFF
DNA: TGTGCCAGCAGTGATCCCGGACAGCACAATGAGCAGTTCTTC
size: many
V: TRBV25-1
J: TRBJ2-1
D: .

CDR3: CASRLDQRNTGELFF
DNA: TGCGCCAGCAGACTGGACCAGAGGAACACCGGGGAGCTGTTTTTT
size: many
V: TRBV5-1
J: TRBJ2-2
D: .

CDR3: CASSLVLAGSTDTQYF
DNA: TGCGCCAGCAGCTTGGTTCTAGCGGGATCCACAGATACGCAGTATTTT
size: many
V: TRBV5-1
J: TRBJ2-3
D: TRBD2

CDR3: CASRAPVSNQPQHF
DNA: TGTGCCAGCAGGGCACCGGTTAGCAATCAGCCCCAGCATTTT
size: many
V: TRBV28
J: TRBJ1-5
D: .

CDR3: CASSPSLGQTDTQYF
DNA: TGTGCCAGCTCACCATCCCTGGGACAGACGGATACGCAGTATTTT
size: many
V: TRBV18
J: TRBJ2-3
D: TRBD1

CDR3: CASSLSSGGWETQYF
DNA: TGTGCCAGCAGCTTATCTAGCGGGGGATGGGAGACCCAGTACTTC
size: .
V: TRBV6-5
J: TRBJ2-5
D: TRBD2

CDR3: CASSVSGAGSTDTQYF
DNA: TGTGCCAGCAGCGTTAGCGGGGCTGGTAGCACAGATACGCAGTATTTT
size: many
V: TRBV28
J: TRBJ2-3
D: TRBD2

CDR3: CASSQEGTDTQYF
DNA: TGTGCCAGCAGCCAAGAAGGGACCGATACGCAGTATTTT
size: many
V: TRBV3-1
J: TRBJ2-3
D: .

CDR3: CASSPRTADTEAFF
DNA: TGTGCCAGCAGCCCAAGGACAGCAGACACTGAAGCTTTCTTT
size: many
V: TRBV7-8
J: TRBJ1-1
D: .

CDR3: CASSIGGSYNEQFF
DNA: TGTGCCAGTAGTATTGGAGGGAGCTACAATGAGCAGTTCTTC
size: once
V: TRBV19
J: TRBJ2-1
D: .

CDR3: CAVGLPYEQYF
DNA: TGTGCCGTGGGACTTCCCTACGAGCAGTACTTC
size: many
V: TRBV7-2
J: TRBJ2-7
D: .

CDR3: CASSLNSGGPVDEQYF
DNA: TGTGCCAGCAGTTTAAATAGCGGGGGGCCCGTCGACGAGCAGTACTTC
size: many
V: TRBV28
J: TRBJ2-7
D: TRBD2

CDR3: CASSYDGAAGSDTQYF
DNA: TGTGCCAGCAGTTACGACGGGGCGGCGGGATCAGATACGCAGTATTTT
size: many
V: TRBV6-2/TRBV6-3
J: TRBJ2-3
D: .